The rows below give T cell receptor beta chains drawn from one sample of a study of metastatic and nonmetastatic thyroid tumors. TCRdb called clones again from the PCR reads with MiXCR. The data hold some 30,000 clones, with around 31% observed a single time. Sequenced sample: tumor tissue. The source of these receptors is a female donor with papillary thyroid cancer or a benign thyroid nodule (not recorded which). Some clones in this sample may be carry-over from other donors' samples. Both conserved end residues are part of each CDR3. D genes are given only for firm matches. Size is stated for part of the rows, as once, few or many counts, or as a class when the clone is expanded.

>NA|NA|TRBJ2-7|TRBV2
CASSEQLFSYEQYF
TGTGCCAGCAGTGAACAGCTCTTCTCCTACGAGCAGTACTTC
>TRBD2|NA|TRBJ2-3|TRBV7-2
CASSFSGSWTDTQYF
TGTGCCAGCAGCTTTAGCGGGAGTTGGACAGATACGCAGTATTTT
>NA|NA|TRBJ2-1|TRBV27
CASSIGAYNEQFF
TGTGCCAGCTCTATCGGGGCATACAATGAGCAGTTCTTC
>TRBD1|few|TRBJ2-7|TRBV7-2
CASSLTGTGAYEQYF
TGTGCCAGCAGCTTGACCGGGACAGGGGCCTACGAGCAGTACTTC
>TRBD2|few|TRBJ2-1|TRBV27
CASSLRGSSYNEQFF
TGTGCCAGCAGTCTGCGGGGGAGCTCCTACAATGAGCAGTTCTTC
>TRBD1|few|TRBJ1-2|TRBV27
CASSLLGQGSNYGYTF
TGTGCCAGCAGTTTATTGGGACAGGGGTCTAACTATGGCTACACCTTC
>NA|few|TRBJ1-3|TRBV7-2
CASSRDTFSGNTIYF
TGTGCCAGCAGCCGGGACACATTCTCTGGAAACACCATATATTTT
>NA|few|TRBJ1-2|TRBV20-1
CSASTEDVNYGYTF
TGCAGTGCTAGTACAGAGGACGTTAACTATGGCTACACCTTC
>TRBD1|NA|TRBJ2-7|TRBV2
CASSGGQPSYEQYF
TGTGCCAGCAGTGGGGGACAGCCCTCCTACGAGCAGTACTTC
>NA|few|TRBJ2-1|TRBV6-2/TRBV6-3
CASSATRGGYNEQFF
TGTGCCAGCAGTGCCACTAGAGGGGGATACAATGAGCAGTTCTTC
>TRBD2|few|TRBJ2-5|TRBV7-2
CASSSGLAGPQETQYF
TGTGCCAGCAGTTCTGGACTAGCGGGACCCCAAGAGACCCAGTACTTC
>TRBD1|few|TRBJ2-2|TRBV12-3/TRBV12-4
CASRGRQGATGELFF
TGTGCCAGCAGGGGACGACAGGGGGCGACCGGGGAGCTGTTTTTT
>TRBD1|once|TRBJ1-2|TRBV18
CASSPDRGIYGYTF
TGTGCCAGCTCACCTGACAGGGGGATCTATGGCTACACCTTC
>TRBD2|few|TRBJ2-2|TRBV10-2
CASSERGGGTGELFF
TGCGCCAGCAGCGAGCGCGGGGGAGGGACCGGGGAGCTGTTTTTT
>NA|NA|TRBJ2-1|TRBV12-3/TRBV12-4
CASSFPGASLNEQFF
TGTGCCAGCAGTTTCCCCGGCGCCAGCCTGAATGAGCAGTTCTTC
>TRBD2|few|TRBJ2-1|TRBV28
CASSSQPGTSRVF
TGTGCCAGCAGTTCCCAACCCGGGACTAGCCGTGTCTTC
>TRBD2|few|TRBJ2-3|TRBV12-5
CASGLGGSGNTQYF
TGTGCTAGTGGTTTGGGCGGGAGCGGCAATACGCAGTATTTT
>TRBD2|NA|TRBJ2-7|TRBV12-3/TRBV12-4
CASSPARAGVHEQYF
TGTGCCAGCAGTCCGGCCCGAGCGGGAGTCCACGAGCAGTACTTC
>NA|few|TRBJ1-1|TRBV12-3/TRBV12-4
CASSLVGEAFF
TGTGCCAGCAGTTTAGTCGGGGAAGCTTTCTTT
>TRBD2|few|TRBJ2-1|TRBV10-3
CAISEGIAGGVVNEFF
TGTGCCATCAGTGAGGGGATAGCGGGAGGAGTTGTAAACGAATTCTTC
>NA|NA|TRBJ2-7|TRBV6-5
CASRRRDTDTESSYEQYF
TGTGCCAGCAGACGTCGCGACACGGACACTGAATCATCCTACGAGCAGTACTTC
>NA|NA|TRBJ1-3|TRBV6-1
CASSATDSSGNTIYF
TGTGCCAGCAGTGCAACCGATTCCTCTGGAAACACCATATATTTT